The 20 T cell receptor beta chains given below trace back to one sample, sequenced in a study of post-analysis software for immune sequencing data. Their recognized antigens are unknown. Regarding the study as a whole: Roughly five TRBV segments appeared more often in patients than in controls, and TRBV5-6, TRBV5-1 and TRBV20-1 were among these.

Unique-molecular-identifier-tagged TCR beta cDNA libraries were used. From the PCR reads, TCRdb called clonotypes with MiXCR, one entry per CDR3 protein. The sample has roughly 540,000 distinct CDR3 sequences; about a third are singletons. The sequencing input was blood. The receptors here all came from a girl aged 2-17 years with multiple sclerosis.

This sequence joins TRBV28 and TRBJ1-2; possibly TRBD1 for D (5 bases). Per the germline V gene, CDR1 is MDHEN and CDR2 is SYDVKM. This CDR3 region has 12 residues. V was shortened by 11 bases and J by 1 base, with 11 bases between the two germline ends. The DNA of the CDR3 is TGTGCCGGGACGGGGGGTAACTATGGCTACACCTTC. This gives the protein CAGTGGNYGYTF.

This clonotype was observed a handful of times. This chain joins TRBV28 and TRBJ2-5; D assignment may be TRBD1 or TRBD2 (5 bases each). There are 14 residues in the CDR3. Per the germline V gene, CDR1 is MDHEN and CDR2 is SYDVKM. V lost 0 bases and J lost 0, with 5 bases in between. CDR3 bases: TGTGCCAGCAGTTTATGGGGGGACCAAGAGACCCAGTACTTC. Its protein product is CASSLWGDQETQYF.

This clonotype was counted a few times. The genes are TRBV4-1 and TRBJ2-7; D is perhaps TRBD1 (6 bases). V was pared by 4 bases and J by 1 base, with 14 bases between. Germline-derived CDR1 and CDR2 are MGHRA and YSYEKL. CDR3 length equals 15 residues. The CDR3 DNA reads TGCGCCAGCAGCCTAAGAAATGACAGGTCCTACGAGCAGTACTTC. Protein product: CASSLRNDRSYEQYF.

The J gene is TRBJ1-5, the V gene TRBV20-1; TRBD1 matches 8 bases. Losses at the gene ends were 8 bases for V and 6 bases for J; bases not matched to a gene: 9. Germline CDR1 reads DFQATT; CDR2 reads SNEGSKA (reference sequence). The CDR3 contains 13 residues. This chain's CDR3 is CSLGQGGGQPQHF. CDR3 coding DNA: TGCAGTCTTGGACAGGGTGGAGGTCAGCCCCAGCATTTT.

This clonotype turned up a few times. This chain uses TRBV2 with TRBJ2-7, with 7 nucleotides matching TRBD2. V shed 5 bases, J shed 1 base, and the junction held 8 bases outside the gene matches. CDR1 is SNHLY, CDR2 FYNNEI, per germline. CDR3 length: 15 amino acids. The CDR3: CASSWGGSLSYEQYF. Written as DNA, the CDR3 is TGTGCCAGCAGTTGGGGGGGAAGTCTATCCTACGAGCAGTACTTC. The full variable domain, its missing parts supplied by reference TRBV2 and TRBJ2-7, is EPEVTQTPSHQVTQMGQEVILRCVPISNHLYFYWYRQILGQKVEFLVSFYNNEISEKSEIFDDQFSVERPDGSNFTLKIRSTKLEDSAMYFCASSWGGSLSYEQYFGPGTRLTVT.

This clonotype occurred a few times. The chain couples TRBV6-5 to TRBJ2-1, with a possible D match to TRBD2 (7 bases). The V gene's germline CDR1 is MNHEY and CDR2 SVGAGI. The CDR3 covers 16 residues. V was pared by 8 bases and J by 6 bases, with 23 bases between. The CDR3: CASGRRGGGYGNEQFF. The CDR3, as DNA: TGTGCCAGCGGGAGACGGGGAGGGGGGTACGGCAATGAGCAGTTCTTC.

V gene TRBV13 combines with J gene TRBJ2-5; TRBD2 matches 8 bases. The end of the DNA is better explained by TRBJ2-7, so the J call may be wrong. CDR1 is PRHDT, CDR2 FYEKMQ, per germline (reference sequence). The CDR3 totals 15 residues. CDR3 sequence reads: CASRSSRGGQYEQYF. CDR3 bases: TGTGCCAGCAGGTCTAGCCGGGGGGGTCAATACGAGCAGTACTTC.

The chain's CDR3 is CASSYSTVGTGIEEKLFF. CDR3 in DNA: TGTGCCAGCAGTTACTCAACAGTTGGGACAGGGATTGAGGAAAAACTGTTTTTT. The chain couples TRBV6-5 to TRBJ1-4, with 9 positions matching TRBD1. J lost 8 bases, V lost 0 bases, and 13 bases had no gene match. This CDR3 has 18 residues. Germline V gene lookup returns CDR1 MNHEY and CDR2 SVGAGI.

This clonotype was seen a few times. The chain has TRBV20-1 and TRBJ1-5, with TRBD1 matching 7 bases. Trimming cost V 1 base and J 7 bases; bases outside gene matches: 13. The V gene's germline CDR1 is DFQATT and CDR2 SNEGSKA (reference sequence). The CDR3 is 16 amino acids. This chain's CDR3 is CSARAQGGTGGQPQHF. The DNA for the CDR3 is TGCAGTGCTAGAGCCCAGGGGGGAACGGGAGGACAGCCCCAGCATTTT.

The rearrangement links TRBV13 to TRBJ1-1; D is undetermined. CDR1 is PRHDT and CDR2 is FYEKMQ in the germline V gene (reference sequence). This CDR3 is built from 13 residues. Trimming pared 2 bases from V and 6 bases from J, leaving 10 bases between. CDR3 loop: CASSLRRVSEAFF. DNA for the CDR3: TGTGCCAGCAGCTTAAGGAGGGTCTCTGAAGCTTTCTTT.

This clonotype was detected only a few times. In DNA form, the CDR3 reads TGTGCCAGCAGCTTGGGTTTCGGGACAGGGGTCTATGGCTACACCTTC. Protein sequence: CASSLGFGTGVYGYTF. The V and J genes are TRBV5-6 and TRBJ1-2, with 10 bases aligning to TRBD1. Germline-derived CDR1 and CDR2 are SGHDT and YYEEEE. The length of the CDR3 is 16 residues. The V and J ends lost 0 bases and 4 bases, in that order; junction bases with no gene match: 6.

This chain connects TRBV28 to TRBJ2-5; possible D gene TRBD1, 5 bases. The CDR3 totals 14 residues. V dropped 4 bases and J dropped 1 base, with 10 bases sitting between them. The germline gives CDR1 MDHEN, CDR2 SYDVKM. CDR3 in DNA: TGTGCCAGCAGTTCTCTTGACAGCCAAGAGACCCAGTACTTC. Its translation: CASSSLDSQETQYF.

There are a few counts of this clonotype. V gene TRBV6-5 combines with J gene TRBJ1-2; tentative D call: TRBD1 (5 bases). Per germline, CDR1 MNHEY and CDR2 SVGAGI. This CDR3 has 15 amino acids. V dropped 5 bases and J dropped 4 bases, with 17 bases sitting between them. The CDR3 is CASSPISGRGYGYTF. CDR3 in DNA: TGTGCCAGCAGTCCGATCTCAGGGCGAGGCTATGGCTACACCTTC.

The CDR3 loop reads CASSYTDTGFEVAFF. In nucleotides, the CDR3 is TGTGCCAGCAGTTACACCGATACAGGGTTCGAAGTGGCTTTCTTT. The rearrangement joins TRBV6-2 or TRBV6-3 to TRBJ1-1; TRBD1 is a possible D gene (6 bases). CDR1 and CDR2 from the germline V gene are MNHEY and SVGEGT. Trimming removed 2 bases at V and 11 bases at J, with 21 bases between. This CDR3 has 15 residues.

This clonotype appeared a few times. V gene TRBV6-6 combines with J gene TRBJ1-1; 8 bases line up with TRBD1. In germline, CDR1 is MNHNY, CDR2 SVGAGI (reference sequence). V dropped 5 bases and J dropped 3; count of bases not matched to a gene: 11. The CDR3 is 16 residues long. CDR3 amino acids: CASSPQGAGWYTEAFF. The CDR3 DNA is TGTGCCAGCAGTCCTCAGGGGGCAGGGTGGTACACTGAAGCTTTCTTT.

Only a few counts were recorded for this clonotype. This chain links TRBV20-1 with TRBJ1-2, with unresolved D. This CDR3 spans 12 amino acids. Germline V gene sequence: CDR1 DFQATT, CDR2 SNEGSKA (reference sequence). CDR3 coding DNA: TGCAGCTTACCGCGGGGTTTGAGCGGCTACACCTTC. This gives the protein CSLPRGLSGYTF.

V and J are TRBV4-1 and TRBJ1-3, with a possible D match to TRBD1 (6 bases). Germline V lookup: CDR1 MGHRA, CDR2 YSYEKL. The CDR3 totals 15 residues. V was trimmed by 0 bases and J by 11 bases, leaving 17 bases between them. CDR3 sequence: CASSQDYRDRDAIYF. The CDR3 DNA reads TGCGCCAGCAGCCAAGATTACAGGGATAGGGACGCCATATATTTT.

The rearrangement links TRBV5-1 to TRBJ2-7; no clear D gene. V lost 1 base to trimming and J lost 2 bases, with 7 bases between them. The V gene's germline CDR1 is SGHRS and CDR2 YFSETQ. This CDR3 is 13 amino acids long. In DNA form, the CDR3 reads TGCGCCAGCAGCTTGAACGGTCCCTACGAGCAGTACTTC. Protein sequence: CASSLNGPYEQYF.

This clonotype was seen once. This chain connects TRBV6-6 to TRBJ1-2; D perhaps matches TRBD1 (6 bases). The germline gives CDR1 MNHNY, CDR2 SVGAGI (reference sequence). Trimming cost V 8 bases and J 5 bases, with 15 bases left between them. This CDR3 is 13 amino acids long. CDR3 nucleotides: TGTGCCAGCGTCTCCCCGGGACATTATGGCTACACCTTC. This codes for CASVSPGHYGYTF.

This clonotype was counted between two and nine times. A junction end diverges from the germline sequence, so it may reflect a read error. The chain combines TRBV4-1 with TRBJ1-2, with D uncertain. Germline assignment: CDR1 MGHRA and CDR2 YSYEKL. The CDR3 covers 14 residues. The DNA for the CDR3 is TGCGCCGGCAGCCAAGTAGGGATTCTCTATGGCTACACCTTC. Amino acid sequence: CAGSQVGILYGYTF.